Listed below are T cell receptor beta chains from one sample, sequenced in a study of blood T cell repertoires in COVID-19. Measured with immunoSEQ multiplex PCR; TCRdb has only the in-frame clones, and not every one. The data show about 300,000 clones, roughly nine tenths seen once. The sequenced sample consisted of peripheral blood. All receptors come from a woman younger than 45 with COVID-19, enrolled during active disease. Each CDR3 is given with its conserved first and last residue. D genes are given only for firm matches. Clone size is stated in some rows and not others, as once, few, many or a class when expanded.

- | - | TRBJ2-3 | TRBV7-3 | CASSFQRRTDTQYF | TGTGCCAGCAGCTTCCAGCGGCGCACAGATACGCAGTATTTT
TRBD2 | - | TRBJ2-2 | TRBV7-8 | CASSPPGLAVSTGELFF | TGTGCCAGCAGCCCACCAGGTCTAGCGGTTTCCACCGGGGAGCTGTTTTTT
TRBD1 | - | TRBJ1-1 | TRBV18 | CASSPQTGRDTEAFF | TGTGCCAGCTCACCCCAGACAGGGCGCGACACTGAAGCTTTCTTT
- | - | TRBJ1-4 | TRBV5-1 | CASSLSRGVKSTNEKLFF | TGCGCCAGCAGCTTGTCCCGGGGGGTAAAGTCAACTAATGAAAAACTGTTTTTT
- | - | TRBJ2-4 | TRBV18 | CASSPPRTAQNIQYF | TGTGCCAGCTCACCACCGAGGACAGCGCAAAACATTCAGTACTTC
TRBD2 | - | TRBJ2-5 | TRBV27 | CASSFRGGETQYF | TGTGCCAGCAGTTTCCGGGGGGGGGAGACCCAGTACTTC
- | - | TRBJ1-5 | TRBV6-5 | CASTHSNQPQHF | TGTGCCAGCACCCATAGCAATCAGCCCCAGCATTTT
TRBD2 | - | TRBJ2-4 | TRBV2 | CASKGGGRGDVQYF | TGTGCCAGCAAAGGAGGCGGGAGAGGAGATGTGCAGTACTTC
TRBD1 | - | TRBJ1-6 | TRBV5-4 | CASSLGTGFNSPLHF | TGTGCCAGCAGCTTGGGGACAGGGTTTAATTCACCCCTCCACTTT
- | - | TRBJ1-5 | TRBV19 | CASSVDRNQPQHF | TGTGCCAGTAGTGTAGACCGTAATCAGCCCCAGCATTTT
- | once | TRBJ1-5 | TRBV19 | CASSDFMGGNGQPQHF | TGTGCCAGTAGCGACTTCATGGGGGGGAACGGCCAGCCCCAGCATTTT
- | - | TRBJ2-3 | TRBV12-2 | CASRFHSTDTQYF | TGTGCAAGTCGCTTTCATAGCACAGATACGCAGTATTTT
TRBD2 | - | TRBJ2-1 | TRBV10-3 | CAITPGLAGNEQFF | TGTGCCATCACCCCGGGACTAGCGGGAAATGAGCAGTTCTTC
- | - | TRBJ2-5 | TRBV10-3 | CAISAGRHQETQYF | TGTGCCATCAGTGCTGGCAGGCACCAAGAGACCCAGTACTTC
- | - | TRBJ1-1 | TRBV6-1 | CASSEALGGKAFF | TGTGCCAGCAGTGAAGCGCTTGGGGGGAAAGCTTTCTTT
- | - | TRBJ1-5 | TRBV12-3/TRBV12-4 | CASSSLGRAQHF | TGTGCCAGCAGTAGCCTCGGTCGGGCCCAGCATTTT
TRBD2 | - | TRBJ2-1 | TRBV3-1/TRBV3-2 | CASSRLAGGPHNEQFF | TGTGCCAGCAGCCGACTAGCGGGAGGGCCCCACAATGAGCAGTTCTTC
- | - | TRBJ1-1 | TRBV2 | CASSLLPNTEAFF | TGTGCCAGCAGTCTTCTCCCGAACACTGAAGCTTTCTTT
- | once | TRBJ2-4 | TRBV3-1/TRBV3-2 | CASSPGTRKNIQYF | TGTGCCAGCAGCCCGGGGACTCGCAAAAACATTCAGTACTTC
- | few | TRBJ2-7 | TRBV28 | CASSQTVYEQYF | TGTGCCAGCAGTCAAACAGTCTACGAGCAGTACTTC
TRBD2 | - | TRBJ2-7 | TRBV6-5 | CASSLAAWGSYEQYF | TGTGCCAGCAGCCTAGCGGCTTGGGGGTCCTACGAGCAGTACTTC
TRBD2 | - | TRBJ2-1 | TRBV18 | CASSPLTLAGNNEQFF | TGTGCCAGCTCACCACTCACACTAGCGGGAAACAATGAGCAGTTCTTC
- | few | TRBJ1-2 | TRBV27 | CASKPAGAGGYTF | TGTGCCAGCAAGCCAGCGGGGGCGGGAGGCTACACCTTC
- | - | TRBJ2-2 | TRBV7-8 | CASSLGDKYTGELFF | TGTGCCAGCAGCTTAGGGGACAAATACACCGGGGAGCTGTTTTTT
- | once | TRBJ2-7 | TRBV12-5 | CASGLVLWTSYEQYF | TGTGCTAGTGGTTTGGTTTTGTGGACTTCCTACGAGCAGTACTTC
- | - | TRBJ1-3 | TRBV18 | CASSQSGRNTIYF | TGTGCCAGCTCACAGTCAGGTCGAAACACCATATATTTT
- | - | TRBJ2-7 | TRBV3-1/TRBV3-2 | CASSQEIVFLEGEQYF | TGTGCCAGCAGCCAAGAGATTGTCTTCCTAGAGGGCGAGCAGTACTTC
TRBD2 | - | TRBJ2-1 | TRBV11-3 | CASSGTSGSFYNEQFF | TGTGCCAGCAGCGGGACTAGCGGGAGTTTTTACAATGAGCAGTTCTTC
- | - | TRBJ1-1 | TRBV27 | CASSFRGGNMNTEAFF | TGTGCCAGCTCTTTTCGGGGGGGAAACATGAACACTGAAGCTTTCTTT
- | - | TRBJ2-2 | TRBV9 | CASSVGGAGELFF | TGTGCCAGCAGCGTAGGGGGGGCCGGGGAGCTGTTTTTT
TRBD1 | - | TRBJ1-1 | TRBV5-1 | CASSPGQGLLSTEAFF | TGCGCCAGCAGCCCGGGACAGGGGTTACTTTCCACTGAAGCTTTCTTT
- | - | TRBJ2-2 | TRBV6-5 | CASRGSFIGELFF | TGTGCCAGCAGAGGGAGTTTCATCGGGGAGCTGTTTTTT